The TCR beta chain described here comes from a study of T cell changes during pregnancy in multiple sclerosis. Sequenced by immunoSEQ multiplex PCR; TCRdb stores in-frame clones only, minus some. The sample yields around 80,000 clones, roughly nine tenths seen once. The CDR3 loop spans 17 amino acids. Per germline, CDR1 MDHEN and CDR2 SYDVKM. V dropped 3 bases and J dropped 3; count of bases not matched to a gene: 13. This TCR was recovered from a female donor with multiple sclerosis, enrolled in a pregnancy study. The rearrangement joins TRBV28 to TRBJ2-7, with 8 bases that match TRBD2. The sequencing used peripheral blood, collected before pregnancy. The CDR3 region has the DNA TGTGCCAGCAGTTTCGCGGGAGGTTCCGCCGTAGTCTACGAGCAGTACTTC. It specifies CASSFAGGSAVVYEQYF.